Each of the 6 T cell receptor beta chains below was sequenced from the same sample in a study of cytomegalovirus exposure and HLA in healthy donors. Primers for the PCR totalled 60 Vbeta and 13 Jbeta. The assay was immunoSEQ multiplex PCR, and TCRdb's table has in-frame clones only and misses some. Of around 300,000 clones detected, about 83% appear once; the ten largest clones hold approximately 2%. The material sequenced was PBMCs. The origin of the receptors is a woman aged 40 to 50 in good health and CMV-seropositive.

Regarding this clone: The sample contains more than one DNA sequence encoding this CDR3. This rearrangement joins TRBV7-2 to TRBJ1-5; 10 bases align to TRBD1. The germline V gene has CDR1 SGHTA and CDR2 FQGNSA. The CDR3 totals 15 residues. The V and J ends lost 5 bases and 7 bases, in that order; junction bases with no gene match: 8. The CDR3 DNA is TGTGCCAGCAGCAGTTTGACAGGGGGCGGACAGCCCCAGCATTTT. This encodes CASSSLTGGGQPQHF.

This rearrangement joins TRBV6-1 to TRBJ1-2; D unclear. CDR3 length: 13 residues. V was cut by 7 bases and J by 2 bases, with 11 bases left in between. Germline V gene lookup returns CDR1 MNHNS and CDR2 SASEGT. The CDR3 nucleotides read TGTGCCAGCATAGGAGGAGCCAACTATGGCTACACCTTC. Its protein is CASIGGANYGYTF.

V usage is TRBV6-5 and J usage is TRBJ2-1; 11 bases line up with TRBD2. CDR3 length: 15 amino acids. From germline, CDR1 is MNHEY and CDR2 SVGAGI. The trim removed 6 bases at V and 2 bases at J, leaving 3 bases unmatched. The CDR3 reads CASSRSGRAYNEQFF. The CDR3 DNA reads TGTGCCAGCAGCCGTAGCGGGAGGGCCTACAATGAGCAGTTCTTC.

The chain links TRBV4-2 to TRBJ2-3; D unresolved. The V and J ends lost 5 bases and 1 base respectively, with 7 bases between them. CDR3 length equals 13 residues. Germline V gene lookup returns CDR1 LGHNA and CDR2 YNFKEQ. The CDR3 spells CASSRVGTDTQYF. In nucleotides, the CDR3 is TGTGCCAGCAGCAGAGTCGGCACAGATACGCAGTATTTT.

The J gene is TRBJ2-5, the V gene TRBV7-2; 10 nucleotides align to TRBD2. V lost 2 bases to trimming and J lost 5 bases; unmatched junction nucleotides: 2. CDR1 is SGHTA, CDR2 FQGNSA, per germline. The CDR3 extends over 14 amino acids. This CDR3 reads CASSLRAGGETQYF. CDR3 coding DNA: TGTGCCAGCAGCTTACGAGCGGGAGGGGAGACCCAGTACTTC. Variable domain in full (rest from reference TRBV7-2 and TRBJ2-5): GAGVSQSPSNKVTEKGKDVELRCDPISGHTALYWYRQSLGQGLEFLIYFQGNSAPDKSGLPSDRFSAERTGGSVSTLTIQRTQQEDSAVYLCASSLRAGGETQYFGPGTRLLVL.

This clone has more than one count but fewer than ten. The gene calls are TRBV6-4 and TRBJ2-1, with 9 bases matching TRBD1. Germline values: CDR1 MRHNA, CDR2 SNTAGT. V trimming: 0 bases; J trimming: 9 bases; junction bases outside the gene matches: 0. The CDR3 has 13 amino acids. The CDR3 nucleotides read TGTGCCAGCAGTGACTCGGACAGGGGTGAGCAGTTCTTC. Translation gives CASSDSDRGEQFF.